This T cell receptor beta chain appears in the sequencing data of a study of long-term antiretroviral therapy in people with HIV. Every one of the participants with HIV received treatment in the United States. CDR3 length: 14 residues. Trimming removed 4 bases at V and 1 base at J, with 11 bases between. Germline V CDR1 and CDR2: SEHNR, FQNEAQ (reference sequence). The libraries were made with immunoSEQ v3.0 at survey level. The target of sequencing was roughly 40,000-55,000 T-cell genomes per sample. Generated by immunoSEQ multiplex PCR, the TCRdb table keeps only in-frame clones and is missing some. The sample carries 6,500 to 9,000 clones, 70% to 85% recorded once.

Sample: unsorted PBMCs, taken 1.1 years after starting antiretroviral therapy. V gene TRBV7-9 combines with J gene TRBJ2-7; D uncertain. The sequence derives from a man aged 35-49 years with HIV. The CDR3 spells CASSSKAGSYEQYF. CDR3 bases: TGTGCCAGCAGCTCAAAGGCCGGATCCTACGAGCAGTACTTC.